This T cell receptor (beta chain) was identified during a study of T cell responses to AZD1222 COVID-19 vaccine. Trimming cost V 1 base and J 0 bases, with 4 bases left between them. Germline CDR1 reads SGHVS; CDR2 reads FNYEAQ. This CDR3 contains 13 residues. On this clone itself: Its specificity is unknown.

Using immunoSEQ multiplex PCR, the repertoire was profiled, and TCRdb retains in-frame clones only, with some absent. The sample has just under 85,000 clones, about 82% seen once. The study's findings and limits: Nearly half of unique spike-specific TCRs reportedly avoided B.1.351 and B.1.1.7 mutated regions. Rises in breadth and depth of Spike-specific TCRs came after two AZD1222 doses.

This sample comprised peripheral blood, obtained on day 0 of AZD1222 vaccination. The origin of this receptor is an adult in good health. The V call is TRBV7-6, the J call TRBJ2-7; D uncertain. CDR3 loop: CASSLGDSYEQYF. CDR3 coding DNA: TGTGCCAGCAGCTTAGGAGACTCCTACGAGCAGTACTTC.